This T cell receptor (beta chain) is drawn from a study of cytomegalovirus exposure and HLA in healthy donors. Study-level points and caveats: Using the classifier, cytomegalovirus status was reportedly diagnosed with high specificity and sensitivity. There were several of the most significant clusters that appeared linked to common viral pathogens in a later analysis.

About this clone itself: Its antigen remains unidentified.

The PCR employed 60 Vbeta primers together with 13 Jbeta primers. Measured with immunoSEQ multiplex PCR; TCRdb has only the in-frame clones, and not every one. The sample shows roughly 230,000 clones, approximately 78% of them seen only once. With 4 bases clipped from V and 4 bases from J, the junction kept 4 bases outside the gene matches. Germline V gives CDR1 SNHLY, CDR2 FYNNEI. The CDR3 is 14 residues long. This chain connects TRBV2 to TRBJ2-5; 9 nucleotides match TRBD2. The sequence came from a boy between 5 and 17 years old in good health and CMV-seronegative. The sample taken for sequencing was PBMCs. As DNA, the CDR3 is TGTGCCAGCAGTGCTCTAGCGGGGCGAGAGACCCAGTACTTC. It encodes CASSALAGRETQYF.